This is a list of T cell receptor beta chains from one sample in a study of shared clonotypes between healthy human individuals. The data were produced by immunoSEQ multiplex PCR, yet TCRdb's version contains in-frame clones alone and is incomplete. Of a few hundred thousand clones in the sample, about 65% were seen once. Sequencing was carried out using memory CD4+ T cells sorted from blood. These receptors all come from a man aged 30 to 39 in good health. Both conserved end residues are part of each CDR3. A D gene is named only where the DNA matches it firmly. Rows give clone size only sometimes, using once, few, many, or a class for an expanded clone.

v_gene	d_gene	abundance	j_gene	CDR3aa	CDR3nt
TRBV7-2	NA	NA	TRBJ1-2	CASSPRTRQADNYGYTF	TGTGCCAGCAGCCCACGAACGAGACAGGCCGATAACTATGGCTACACCTTC
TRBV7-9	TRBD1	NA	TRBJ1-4	CASSFPGTVNEKLFF	TGTGCCAGCAGCTTCCCCGGGACAGTGAATGAAAAACTGTTTTTT
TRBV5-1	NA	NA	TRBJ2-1	CASSYGTDNEQFF	TGCGCCAGCAGCTACGGGACTGACAATGAGCAGTTCTTC
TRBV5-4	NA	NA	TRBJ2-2	CATRLILNTGELFF	TGTGCCACCCGGTTAATCTTAAACACCGGGGAGCTGTTTTTT
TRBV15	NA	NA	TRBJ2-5	CATSSGSAETQYF	TGTGCCACCAGCAGTGGATCGGCGGAGACCCAGTACTTC
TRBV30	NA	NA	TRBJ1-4	CALLRRSEKLFF	TGTGCCCTCCTACGGCGGAGTGAAAAACTGTTTTTT
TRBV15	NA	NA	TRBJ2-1	CATSRAPGDRGFF	TGTGCCACCAGCAGAGCACCCGGAGACAGAGGGTTCTTC
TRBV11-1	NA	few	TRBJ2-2	CASSLRYRAAGELFF	TGTGCCAGCAGCTTAAGGTACAGGGCCGCCGGGGAGCTGTTTTTT
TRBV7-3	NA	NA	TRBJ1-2	CASSPKDSFYGYTF	TGTGCCAGCAGCCCTAAGGACAGTTTCTATGGCTACACCTTC
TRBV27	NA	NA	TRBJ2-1	CASRTQHSVREQFF	TGTGCCAGCAGAACTCAACATAGCGTCCGAGAGCAGTTCTTC
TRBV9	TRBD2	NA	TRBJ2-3	CASSPRPTSGGFITDTQYF	TGTGCCAGCAGCCCACGCCCGACAAGCGGGGGTTTCATCACAGATACGCAGTATTTT
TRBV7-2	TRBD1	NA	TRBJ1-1	CASSVTSSGQLYF	TGTGCCAGCAGCGTCACGTCTTCGGGACAGCTTTACTTT
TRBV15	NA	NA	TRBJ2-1	CATRPTPSIDYNEQFF	TGTGCCACCAGACCTACTCCCTCCATAGATTACAATGAGCAGTTCTTC
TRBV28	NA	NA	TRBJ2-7	CASSLRLVREQYF	TGTGCCAGCAGTTTACGACTAGTACGGGAGCAGTACTTC
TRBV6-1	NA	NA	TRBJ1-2	CASSESGLGYTF	TGTGCCAGCAGTGAATCGGGGCTCGGCTACACCTTC
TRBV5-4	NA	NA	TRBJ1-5	CASSSQDSNQPQHF	TGTGCCAGCAGCTCACAGGATAGCAATCAGCCCCAGCATTTT
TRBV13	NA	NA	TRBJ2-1	CASSKRLGGPSDEQFF	TGTGCCAGCAGCAAGCGCCTCGGCGGCCCAAGTGATGAGCAGTTCTTC
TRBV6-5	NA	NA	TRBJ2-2	CASSLGRVNGELFF	TGTGCCAGCAGTTTGGGCAGGGTGAACGGGGAGCTGTTTTTT
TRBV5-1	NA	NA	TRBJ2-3	CASSLGSEGTDTQYF	TGCGCCAGCAGCTTGGGATCAGAAGGCACAGATACGCAGTATTTT
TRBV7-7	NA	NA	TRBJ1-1	CASSQTGSSEAFF	TGTGCCAGCAGCCAAACGGGTTCTAGTGAAGCTTTCTTT
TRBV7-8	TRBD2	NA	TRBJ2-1	CASSPREGHNEQFF	TGTGCCAGCAGCCCGCGGGAGGGCCACAATGAGCAGTTCTTC
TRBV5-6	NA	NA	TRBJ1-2	CASSATNRDDGYTF	TGTGCCAGCAGCGCTACAAACCGGGACGATGGCTACACCTTC
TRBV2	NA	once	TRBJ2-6	CASRARGTLSSGANVLTF	TGTGCCAGCAGAGCGAGGGGGACACTGAGCTCTGGGGCCAACGTCCTGACTTTC
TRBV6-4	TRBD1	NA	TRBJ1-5	CATTGGNQPQHF	TGTGCCACCACAGGGGGCAATCAGCCCCAGCATTTT
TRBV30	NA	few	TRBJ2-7	CAWSHKLNPGYEQYF	TGTGCCTGGAGTCACAAACTCAATCCCGGCTACGAGCAGTACTTC
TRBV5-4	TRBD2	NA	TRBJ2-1	CASSAGLAQNYNEQFF	TGTGCCAGCAGCGCGGGACTAGCCCAAAACTACAATGAGCAGTTCTTC
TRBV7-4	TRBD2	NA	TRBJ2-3	CASSYSGRWIDTQYF	TGTGCCAGCAGCTATAGCGGGAGGTGGATAGATACGCAGTATTTT
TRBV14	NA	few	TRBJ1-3	CASSATGLGIYF	TGTGCCAGCAGCGCGACAGGACTGGGCATATATTTT
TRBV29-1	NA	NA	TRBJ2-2	CSVLGGRGNGELFF	TGCAGCGTTCTAGGAGGCCGAGGAAACGGGGAGCTGTTTTTT
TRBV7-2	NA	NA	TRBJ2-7	CASSFSSGVSYEQYF	TGTGCCAGCAGCTTTTCTTCGGGGGTCTCCTACGAGCAGTACTTC
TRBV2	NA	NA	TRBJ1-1	CASIEGAFRTEAFF	TGTGCCAGCATCGAGGGAGCCTTTCGGACTGAAGCTTTCTTT
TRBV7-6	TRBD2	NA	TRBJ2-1	CASSFVSGSFYNEQFF	TGTGCCAGCAGCTTCGTTAGCGGGAGTTTCTACAATGAGCAGTTCTTC
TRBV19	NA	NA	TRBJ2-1	CASSITAYNEQFF	TGTGCCAGTAGTATCACAGCCTACAATGAGCAGTTCTTC
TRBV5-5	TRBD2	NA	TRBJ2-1	CASSSTSVIGNEQFF	TGTGCCAGCAGCTCTACTAGCGTCATAGGCAATGAGCAGTTCTTC
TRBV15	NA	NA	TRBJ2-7	CATSREGAVGYEQYF	TGTGCCACCAGCAGAGAAGGGGCGGTTGGCTACGAGCAGTACTTC
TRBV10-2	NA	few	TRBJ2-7	CASRINAYSYEQYF	TGCGCCAGCAGAATTAATGCGTACAGCTACGAGCAGTACTTC
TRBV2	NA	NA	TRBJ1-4	CASSLAATTNEKLFF	TGTGCCAGCAGTCTTGCAGCTACTACTAATGAAAAACTGTTTTTT
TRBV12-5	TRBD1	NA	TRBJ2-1	CASGLGAGGNEQFF	TGTGCTAGTGGTTTGGGGGCAGGGGGAAATGAGCAGTTCTTC
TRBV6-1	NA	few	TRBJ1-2	CASSDSLYGYTF	TGTGCCAGCAGCGACTCCCTCTATGGCTACACCTTC
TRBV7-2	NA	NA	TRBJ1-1	CASSFPGLPNTEAFF	TGTGCCAGCAGCTTCCCGGGACTGCCAAACACTGAAGCTTTCTTT